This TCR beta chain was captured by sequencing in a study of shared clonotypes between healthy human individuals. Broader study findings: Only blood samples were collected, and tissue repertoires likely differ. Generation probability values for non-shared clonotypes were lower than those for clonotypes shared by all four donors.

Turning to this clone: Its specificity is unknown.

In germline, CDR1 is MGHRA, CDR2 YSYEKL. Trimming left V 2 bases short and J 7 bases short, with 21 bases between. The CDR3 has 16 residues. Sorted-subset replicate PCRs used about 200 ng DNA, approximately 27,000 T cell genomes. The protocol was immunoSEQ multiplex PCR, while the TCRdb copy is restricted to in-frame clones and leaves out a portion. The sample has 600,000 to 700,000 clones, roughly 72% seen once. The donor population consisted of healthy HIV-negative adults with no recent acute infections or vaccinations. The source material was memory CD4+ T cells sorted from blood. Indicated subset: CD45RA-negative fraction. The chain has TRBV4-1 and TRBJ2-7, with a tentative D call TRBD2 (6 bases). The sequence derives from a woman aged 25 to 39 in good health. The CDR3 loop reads CASSQRWLGLHGEQYF. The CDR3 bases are TGCGCCAGCAGCCAAAGATGGTTGGGACTCCATGGTGAGCAGTACTTC.